This T cell receptor beta chain was sequenced during a study of T cell repertoires in cytomegalovirus infection (dated by TCRdb to between 2018 and 2021). At the level of the whole study: The HLA type of each donor mattered for the analysis, because public TCR beta signatures pointed to carriage of CMV infection along with the matching HLA type.

This clonotype was found many times. The target of this receptor is not known. Base qualities are not at hand, and no much larger clone is one base apart. The germline V gene supplies CDR1 SGHTA and CDR2 FQGTGA. V and J are trimmed by 5 bases and 8 bases, and the gene matches miss 14 bases of the junction. The CDR3 sequence holds 16 residues, the cysteine and phenylalanine included. The kept DNA is CDR3 alone, 48 bases in frame from the first base. Sequencer: Illumina HiSeq 1500. The public reads were quality trimmed at Q25 with fastp and then assembled into clones with MiXCR by TCRdb, keeping productive beta chains. Rows with one shared CDR3 protein collapse into an entry with the most common genes and DNA. In all, the sample holds about 330,000 distinct CDR3 sequences, and over 7.5% of those were seen once. The biggest ten clones account for 4.3% of the sample. Overall study outcomes, separate from this receptor: In both this cohort and an independent roughly 330-donor cohort, the cumulative frequency of public TCR beta family members distinguished carriers of CMV infection plus the relevant HLA type. In the ex vivo response, HLA-C-restricted CMV-specific TCR beta clonotypes were dominant, and in two of eight donors the single most frequent clonotype came from this HLA-C-restricted group.

The sample taken for sequencing was PBMCs. The rearrangement joined TRBV7-3 to TRBJ2-1; TRBD2 aligns with 8 central bases. The origin of this receptor is a human donor in good health (CMV status not recorded). Some clones in this sample may be carry-over from other donors' samples. The CDR3: CASSPRRRGEGHEQFF. Read as DNA, the sequence is TGTGCCAGCAGCCCAAGACGGCGGGGGGAAGGCCATGAGCAGTTCTTC.